Listed here is a single T cell receptor beta chain. Its cognate antigen is unknown. This sample was taken from a study of cytomegalovirus exposure and HLA in healthy donors. Nominally healthy donors were sampled, though unrecorded immune exposures were likely. The V gene's germline CDR1 is LNHDA and CDR2 SQIVND (reference sequence). The CDR3 runs 15 residues. Trimming stripped 5 bases from V and 3 bases from J, with 14 bases between. Study observations and caveats: For TCR beta chains, V- and J-gene trimming was later linked to a missense DCLRE1C variant.

It was with 60 Vbeta and 13 Jbeta primers that the PCR ran. Produced via immunoSEQ multiplex PCR; TCRdb's table is partial and in-frame only. The sample yields some 120,000 clones, 65% to 75% seen once. This rearrangement joins TRBV19 to TRBJ1-3; D gene uncertain. The TCR originated in a woman in her forties or fifties in good health and CMV-seropositive. Material: PBMCs. The CDR3 DNA follows: TGTGCCAGTAGTCTCGGCCGGGGAGATGGAAACACCATATATTTT. This translates into CASSLGRGDGNTIYF.